A single sample is the source of the 5 T cell receptor beta chains below, sequenced in a study of T-cell memory formation after mild COVID-19. Each CDR3 protein gets one entry after TCRdb re-called the 5' RACE reads with MiXCR. The sample lists fewer than 140,000 distinct CDR3 sequences; over 15% were seen once. The sequencing input was PBMCs or a T cell subset sorted from them (not recorded which). These receptors originate from an adult woman who had mild COVID-19 (a few samples of this study predate the infection). Cell type and time point are not known.

This clonotype was detected only a few times. In DNA form, the CDR3 reads TGTGCCAGCAGCCAATGGGGCAGAGATAACACTGAAGCTTTCTTT. Its protein product is CASSQWGRDNTEAFF. The chain recombines TRBV3-1 with TRBJ1-1, with D possibly matching TRBD1 (5 bases). Trimming left V 2 bases short and J 2 bases short, with 12 bases between. The CDR3 is 15 amino acids. Germline V gives CDR1 LGHDT, CDR2 YNNKEL (reference sequence).

The rearrangement links TRBV7-8 to TRBJ1-2; TRBD1 matches at 10 bases. V lost 5 bases and J lost 4; bases outside the gene matches: 16. In germline, CDR1 is SGHVS, CDR2 FQNEAQ. The CDR3 consists of 18 residues. The CDR3 sequence is CASSLPKDGTGAPYGYTF. For the CDR3, the DNA is TGTGCCAGCAGCCTCCCGAAGGATGGGACAGGGGCCCCCTATGGCTACACCTTC.

This chain links TRBV20-1 with TRBJ1-4, with 9 nucleotides matching TRBD1. The CDR3 consists of 15 residues. The V gene end was trimmed by 0 bases and the J gene end by 5 bases; junction bases not matched to a gene: 4. Germline assignment: CDR1 DFQATT and CDR2 SNEGSKA (reference sequence). The CDR3 region is CSAREGTGSNEKLFF. For the CDR3, the DNA is TGCAGTGCTAGAGAAGGGACAGGGTCGAATGAAAAACTGTTTTTT.

V gene TRBV4-1 combines with J gene TRBJ2-3, with 14 bases matching TRBD2. Trimming cost V 5 bases and J 4 bases; bases outside gene matches: 2. Germline CDR1 and CDR2: MGHRA and YSYEKL. This CDR3 contains 15 residues. The CDR3 loop is CASSGLAGGPDTQYF. CDR3 DNA sequence: TGCGCCAGCAGCGGACTAGCGGGGGGCCCAGATACGCAGTATTTT.

Many counts were recorded for this clonotype. The gene calls are TRBV20-1 and TRBJ2-2; 9 positions agree with TRBD2. Germline values: CDR1 DFQATT, CDR2 SNEGSKA (reference sequence). This CDR3 region has 15 residues. Unmatched junction bases numbered 6, after V lost 4 bases and J lost 3 bases. The CDR3 spells CSAKLSGSDTGELFF. In DNA, the CDR3 is TGCAGTGCTAAGCTTAGCGGGAGTGACACCGGGGAGCTGTTTTTT.